The 32 T cell receptor beta chains below were found in one sample sequenced in a study of blood T cell repertoires in COVID-19. Using immunoSEQ multiplex PCR, the repertoire was profiled, and TCRdb retains in-frame clones only, with some absent. The table includes around 260,000 clones, just over 85% detected once. Sequences were obtained from peripheral blood. These receptors were obtained from a young woman with active or convalescent COVID-19.

This clone appeared a few times. The V and J genes are TRBV6-5 and TRBJ2-1, with 8 bases aligning to TRBD1. The ends lost 6 bases at V and 5 bases at J; junction bases unmatched: 9. CDR3 length: 15 residues. The germline V gene encodes CDR1 MNHEY and CDR2 SVGAGI. The CDR3 protein is CASSPGTGHNNEQFF. DNA of the CDR3: TGTGCCAGCAGCCCCGGGACAGGACATAACAATGAGCAGTTCTTC.

CDR3: CAIPQRGGYGYTF. For the CDR3, the DNA is TGTGCCATCCCGCAGCGGGGGGGCTATGGCTACACCTTC. V is TRBV10-3 and J is TRBJ1-2, with a weak D call TRBD1 (5 bases). The length of the CDR3 is 13 residues. The ends were cut back, 8 bases at V and 4 bases at J, with 14 bases in the middle. Germline V CDR1 and CDR2: ENHRY, SYGVKD.

V is TRBV30 and J is TRBJ1-1; a weak D match, TRBD1 (6 bases). The germline V gene encodes CDR1 GTSNPN and CDR2 SVGIG (reference sequence). There are 13 residues in the CDR3. V dropped 0 bases and J dropped 9 bases, with 14 bases sitting between them. The CDR3 DNA reads TGTGCCTGGAGTGTACAAGGGGGTGGGAAAGCTTTCTTT. Protein product: CAWSVQGGGKAFF.

CDR3 coding DNA: TGTGCCAGCAGGTTCCGGGACAGGGCTTATGGCTACACCTTC. It codes for CASRFRDRAYGYTF. V gene TRBV6-5 combines with J gene TRBJ1-2; 9 bases map to TRBD1. With V trimmed by 6 bases and J by 5 bases, 7 bases remained unmatched. The germline V gene has CDR1 MNHEY and CDR2 SVGAGI. This CDR3 spans 14 amino acids.

The chain has TRBV19 and TRBJ1-5; possibly TRBD1 for D (5 bases). V was shortened by 7 bases and J by 9 bases, with 19 bases between the two germline ends. The CDR3 is made up of 14 amino acids. Germline loops: CDR1 LNHDA, CDR2 SQIVND (reference sequence). For the CDR3, the DNA is TGTGCCAGTAACAGTGGGCAGGGCCTTTGGCCCCAGCATTTT. This translates into CASNSGQGLWPQHF.

The V and J genes are TRBV6-5 and TRBJ2-1; 7 nucleotides align to TRBD1. The germline V gene has CDR1 MNHEY and CDR2 SVGAGI. V gave up 6 bases and J gave up 5 bases; unmatched junction bases: 7. The CDR3 length is 14 residues. The CDR3 protein is CASRRGTVNNEQFF. Written as DNA, the CDR3 is TGTGCCAGCAGAAGGGGGACAGTTAACAATGAGCAGTTCTTC.

This chain links TRBV7-6 with TRBJ2-3, with D unresolved. CDR1 is SGHVS, CDR2 FNYEAQ, per germline. V gave up 5 bases and J gave up 5 bases, with 14 bases separating them. This CDR3 is built from 14 residues. The CDR3 DNA reads as TGTGCCAGCAGCCCCCGGGTGGAAGGAGATACGCAGTATTTT. It translates to CASSPRVEGDTQYF.

The rearrangement links TRBV12-3 or TRBV12-4 to TRBJ1-4; D may be TRBD1 (6 bases). V was clipped by 5 bases and J by 10 bases, with 8 bases between them. This CDR3 comprises 11 residues. CDR3 amino acids: CASSQGGKLFF. The CDR3, as DNA: TGTGCCAGCAGTCAAGGGGGAAAACTGTTTTTT.

The rearrangement uses TRBV9 and TRBJ2-1, with D unresolved. V lost 2 bases to trimming and J lost 0 bases, with 6 bases between them. The CDR3 runs 14 residues. CDR1 SGDLS and CDR2 YYNGEE come from the germline V gene. The CDR3 is CASSVASSYNEQFF. CDR3 nucleotides: TGTGCCAGCAGCGTGGCCAGCTCCTACAATGAGCAGTTCTTC.

The rearrangement links TRBV7-2 to TRBJ2-2, with D possibly TRBD2 on 7 matching bases. There are 14 residues in the CDR3. The germline V gene encodes CDR1 SGHTA and CDR2 FQGNSA. The V gene lost 0 bases and the J gene lost 6 bases, with 8 bases spanning the gap. CDR3 residues: CASSLARGPGELFF. The CDR3 bases are TGTGCCAGCAGCTTAGCGCGGGGGCCCGGGGAGCTGTTTTTT.

This clone was counted between two and nine times. This chain connects TRBV6-5 to TRBJ2-5, with D perhaps TRBD2 (6 bases). This CDR3 spans 12 amino acids. Looked up from germline, CDR1 is MNHEY and CDR2 is SVGAGI. V dropped 5 bases and J dropped 5 bases, with 9 bases sitting between them. The CDR3 nucleotides are TGTGCCAGCAGTCGGGACTCTGAGACCCAGTACTTC. Its protein product is CASSRDSETQYF.

The chain combines TRBV4-2 with TRBJ2-1; the match to TRBD2 covers 8 bases. V was clipped by 1 base and J by 7 bases; unmatched bases: 12. CDR1 and CDR2 from the germline V gene are LGHNA and YNFKEQ. The CDR3 consists of 17 residues. CDR3 loop: CASSQALAGGVRNEQFF. For the CDR3, the DNA is TGTGCCAGCAGCCAAGCCCTCGCCGGGGGGGTCAGAAATGAGCAGTTCTTC.

The chain combines TRBV18 with TRBJ1-3, with 7 nucleotides matching TRBD1. Trimming at V came to 3 bases and at J to 4 bases, leaving 3 bases not matched to a gene. Germline loops: CDR1 KGHSH, CDR2 LQKENI. This CDR3 is built from 14 residues. Written as DNA, the CDR3 is TGTGCCAGCTCACCCAGGGGGTCAGGAAACACCATATATTTT. Its protein is CASSPRGSGNTIYF. Together with reference TRBV18 and TRBJ1-3, the CDR3 gives the full variable domain: NAGVMQNPRHLVRRRGQEARLRCSPMKGHSHVYWYRQLPEEGLKFMVYLQKENIIDESGMPKERFSAEFPKEGPSILRIQQVVRGDSAAYFCASSPRGSGNTIYFGEGSWLTVV.

This clone was found once. The chain carries TRBV7-9 and TRBJ2-5; 9 nucleotides align to TRBD2. V lost 5 bases and J lost 5; bases outside the gene matches: 9. This CDR3 is built from 15 residues. Germline V gene data show CDR1 as SEHNR and CDR2 as FQNEAQ (reference sequence). The CDR3 DNA follows: TGTGCCAGCAGCCCTAAGGGACTAGCAGGCGAGACCCAGTACTTC. This translates into CASSPKGLAGETQYF. The full variable domain, in which reference TRBV7-9 and TRBJ2-5 provide the parts outside the CDR3, is DTGVSQNPRHKITKRGQNVTFRCDPISEHNRLYWYRQTLGQGPEFLTYFQNEAQLEKSRLLSDRFSAERPKGSFSTLEIQRTEQGDSAMYLCASSPKGLAGETQYFGPGTRLLVL.

The rearrangement joins TRBV21-1 to TRBJ2-6; the table gives TRBD2 as D, unverified against the DNA. TRBV21-1 is shown as a pseudogene. The CDR3 loop spans 16 amino acids. The CDR3 reads CASSAGLFSGANVLTF. Here the CDR3 DNA reads TGTGCCAGCAGCGCGGGTCTGTTCTCTGGGGCCAACGTCCTGACTTTC.

The chain employs TRBV5-4 and TRBJ2-1, with D tentatively TRBD2 (5 bases). The germline gives CDR1 SGHNT, CDR2 YYREEE (reference sequence). CDR3 length equals 15 residues. V shed 0 bases and J shed 0 bases, with 7 bases lying between them. CDR3 nucleotides: TGTGCCAGCAGCTTGGATCGGGGCTCCTACAATGAGCAGTTCTTC. It yields the protein CASSLDRGSYNEQFF.

This rearrangement joins TRBV6-6 to TRBJ1-1; D unresolved. Germline values: CDR1 MNHNY, CDR2 SVGAGI (reference sequence). The CDR3 runs to 15 residues. V gave up 4 bases and J gave up 0 bases, with 12 bases separating them. The CDR3 sequence: CASSFSSLMNTEAFF. CDR3 DNA: TGTGCCAGCAGTTTTTCCTCACTCATGAACACTGAAGCTTTCTTT.

The V call is TRBV9, the J call TRBJ1-2; TRBD1 is a possible D gene (6 bases). V gave up 6 bases and J gave up 0 bases, with 18 bases separating them. The germline V gene has CDR1 SGDLS and CDR2 YYNGEE. This CDR3 contains 16 residues. CDR3 protein: CASTKTQGPTNYGYTF. The CDR3 nucleotides are TGTGCCAGCACCAAAACGCAGGGGCCCACTAACTATGGCTACACCTTC.

V is TRBV10-3 and J is TRBJ1-1; 8 bases are shared with TRBD1. With 3 bases clipped from V and 4 bases from J, the junction kept 4 bases outside the gene matches. This CDR3 is built from 14 residues. Germline V gene sequence: CDR1 ENHRY, CDR2 SYGVKD. CDR3 nucleotides: TGTGCCATCAGTGAAAGGACAGGGTCCACTGAAGCTTTCTTT. Translating gives CAISERTGSTEAFF.

The chain carries TRBV6-1 and TRBJ1-5; 7 bases agree with TRBD1. The ends lost 3 bases at V and 3 bases at J; junction bases unmatched: 5. The CDR3 has 15 residues. The germline gives CDR1 MNHNS, CDR2 SASEGT. CDR3 amino acids: CASSEGQRPNQPQHF. The CDR3 DNA reads TGTGCCAGCAGTGAGGGACAGAGACCCAATCAGCCCCAGCATTTT.

The V call is TRBV28, the J call TRBJ1-1; TRBD1 matches at 11 bases. V lost 6 bases, J lost 6 bases, and 12 bases stayed unmatched. CDR1 is MDHEN, CDR2 SYDVKM, per germline. CDR3 length: 16 amino acids. The CDR3 DNA reads as TGTGCCAGCAGCCTCGGACAGGGGGCAGGTATTCCTGAAGCTTTCTTT. As protein: CASSLGQGAGIPEAFF.

The DNA for the CDR3 is TGTGCCAGCAGTCTTACAGGGGTGATGCCCACTGAAGCTTTCTTT. Its translation is CASSLTGVMPTEAFF. The chain combines TRBV27 with TRBJ1-1; TRBD1 aligns across 7 bases. V shed 5 bases and J 4 bases; nucleotides not matched to a gene: 10. The CDR3 length is 15 residues. Per the germline V gene, CDR1 is MNHEY and CDR2 is SMNVEV (reference sequence).

The chain combines TRBV27 with TRBJ2-7, with 7 bases identical to TRBD1. Germline V CDR1 and CDR2: MNHEY, SMNVEV (reference sequence). CDR3 length: 15 residues. V lost 5 bases to trimming and J lost 2 bases; unmatched junction nucleotides: 9. CDR3 amino acids: CASSRTGAGTYEQYF. The CDR3 DNA reads as TGTGCCAGCAGTCGAACAGGGGCAGGGACCTACGAGCAGTACTTC.

This chain connects TRBV24-1 to TRBJ2-1; 9 bases are shared with TRBD1. V was clipped by 9 bases and J by 1 base; unmatched bases: 3. The CDR3 spans 14 residues. Germline V gene data show CDR1 as KGHDR and CDR2 as SFDVKD. Written as DNA, the CDR3 is TGTGCCACCCTTGGACAGGGGTCCTACAATGAGCAGTTCTTC. It encodes CATLGQGSYNEQFF.

The chain couples TRBV2 to TRBJ2-7; 7 positions agree with TRBD1. Germline CDR1 SNHLY, CDR2 FYNNEI. This CDR3 is 14 amino acids long. With 4 bases clipped from V and 4 bases from J, the junction kept 7 bases outside the gene matches. The chain's CDR3 is CASSGSGGRYEQYF. Written as DNA, the CDR3 is TGTGCCAGCAGTGGTTCAGGGGGACGGTACGAGCAGTACTTC.

V and J are TRBV14 and TRBJ2-5, with D perhaps TRBD1 (7 bases). Trimming cost V 5 bases and J 1 base, with 14 bases left between them. The CDR3 contains 15 residues. From germline, CDR1 is SGHDN and CDR2 FVKESK. CDR3 DNA: TGTGCCAGCAGCTACCGACAGGGAGGCCAAGAGACCCAGTACTTC. Encoded protein: CASSYRQGGQETQYF.

The chain employs TRBV19 and TRBJ1-2, with a possible D match to TRBD1 (5 bases). Germline values: CDR1 LNHDA, CDR2 SQIVND (reference sequence). CDR3 length: 14 amino acids. V lost 5 bases and J 4 bases, leaving 14 bases between the germline ends. CDR3 nucleotides: TGTGCCAGTAGTCCTACTGACAGAATCTATGGCTACACCTTC. This translates into CASSPTDRIYGYTF.

The genes are TRBV4-2 and TRBJ1-6; no definite D call. The germline V gene encodes CDR1 LGHNA and CDR2 YNFKEQ. This CDR3 contains 13 residues. V was shortened by 0 bases and J by 8 bases, with 5 bases between the two germline ends. Here the CDR3 DNA reads TGTGCCAGCAGCCAAGAGGCCTATTCACCCCTCCACTTT. Its protein product is CASSQEAYSPLHF.

J is TRBJ2-3 and V is TRBV14, with D perhaps TRBD1 (5 bases). The CDR3 is 14 residues long. Trimming removed 1 base at V and 6 bases at J, with 11 bases between. Germline values: CDR1 SGHDN, CDR2 FVKESK. The CDR3: CASSQAIPGDTQYF. CDR3 in DNA: TGTGCCAGCAGCCAAGCTATTCCAGGGGATACGCAGTATTTT.

The chain joins TRBV19 to TRBJ1-4; D is unresolved. V was trimmed by 6 bases and J by 3 bases, leaving 8 bases between them. The CDR3 totals 13 residues. Germline lookup yields CDR1 LNHDA and CDR2 SQIVND (reference sequence). CDR3 region: CASRTEPNEKLFF. For the CDR3, the DNA is TGTGCCAGTAGGACGGAGCCTAATGAAAAACTGTTTTTT.

This clone was counted a few times. The chain employs TRBV11-2 and TRBJ1-2, with 8 nucleotides matching TRBD1. The CDR3 is 17 residues long. Losses at the gene ends were 0 bases for V and 7 bases for J; bases not matched to a gene: 13. Germline loops: CDR1 SGHAT, CDR2 FQNNGV. The CDR3 reads CASSLEGRGRRESGYTF. The CDR3 region has the DNA TGTGCCAGCAGCTTAGAGGGCAGGGGGCGCAGAGAAAGTGGCTACACCTTC.

This sequence joins TRBV4-1 and TRBJ2-1; 12 nucleotides agree with TRBD2. This CDR3 region has 19 residues. V shed 4 bases, J shed 0 bases, and the junction held 10 bases outside the gene matches. CDR1 and CDR2 from the germline V gene are MGHRA and YSYEKL. The CDR3 region has the DNA TGCGCCAGCAGCCCAATTAGACTAGCGGGGGAACCCTCCTACAATGAGCAGTTCTTC. Its protein is CASSPIRLAGEPSYNEQFF.